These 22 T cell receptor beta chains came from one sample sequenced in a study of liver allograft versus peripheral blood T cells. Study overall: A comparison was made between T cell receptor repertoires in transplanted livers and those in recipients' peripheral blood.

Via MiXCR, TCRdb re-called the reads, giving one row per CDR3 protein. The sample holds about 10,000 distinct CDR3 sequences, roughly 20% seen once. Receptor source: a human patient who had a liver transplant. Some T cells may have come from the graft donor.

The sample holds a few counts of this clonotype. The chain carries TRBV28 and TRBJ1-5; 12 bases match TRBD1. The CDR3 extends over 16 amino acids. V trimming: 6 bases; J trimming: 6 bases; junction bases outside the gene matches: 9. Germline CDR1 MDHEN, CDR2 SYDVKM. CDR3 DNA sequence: TGTGCCAGCAGGCTGACCGGGACAGGGGGCTTTCAGCCCCAGCATTTT. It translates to CASRLTGTGGFQPQHF.

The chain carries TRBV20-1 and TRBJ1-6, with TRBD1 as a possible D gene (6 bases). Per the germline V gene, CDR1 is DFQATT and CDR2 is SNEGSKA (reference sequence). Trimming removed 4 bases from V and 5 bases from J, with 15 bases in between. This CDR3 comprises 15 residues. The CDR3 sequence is CSAIEAGVHNSPLHF. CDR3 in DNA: TGCAGTGCTATCGAGGCAGGGGTACATAATTCACCCCTCCACTTT.

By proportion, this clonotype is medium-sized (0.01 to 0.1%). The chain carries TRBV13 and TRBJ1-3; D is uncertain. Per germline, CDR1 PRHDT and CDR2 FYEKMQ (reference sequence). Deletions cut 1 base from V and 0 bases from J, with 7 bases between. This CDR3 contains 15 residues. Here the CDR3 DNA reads TGTGCCAGCAGCTTAGATACGGGCTCTGGAAACACCATATATTTT. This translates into CASSLDTGSGNTIYF.

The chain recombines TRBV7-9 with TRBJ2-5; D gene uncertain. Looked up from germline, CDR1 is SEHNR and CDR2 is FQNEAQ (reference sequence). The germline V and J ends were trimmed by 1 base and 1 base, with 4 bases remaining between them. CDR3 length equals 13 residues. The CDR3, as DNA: TGTGCCAGCAGCTTAGGGATCCAAGAGACCCAGTACTTC. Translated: CASSLGIQETQYF. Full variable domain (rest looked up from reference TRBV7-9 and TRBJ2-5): DTGVSQNPRHKITKRGQNVTFRCDPISEHNRLYWYRQTLGQGPEFLTYFQNEAQLEKSRLLSDRFSAERPKGSFSTLEIQRTEQGDSAMYLCASSLGIQETQYFGPGTRLLVL.

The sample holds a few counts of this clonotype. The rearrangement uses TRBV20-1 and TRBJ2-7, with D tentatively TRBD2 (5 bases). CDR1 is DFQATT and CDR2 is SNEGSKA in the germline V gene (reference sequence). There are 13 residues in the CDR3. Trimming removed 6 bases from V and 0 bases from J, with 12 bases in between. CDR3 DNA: TGCAGTGCGGAACTAGGAATCTCCTACGAGCAGTACTTC. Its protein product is CSAELGISYEQYF.

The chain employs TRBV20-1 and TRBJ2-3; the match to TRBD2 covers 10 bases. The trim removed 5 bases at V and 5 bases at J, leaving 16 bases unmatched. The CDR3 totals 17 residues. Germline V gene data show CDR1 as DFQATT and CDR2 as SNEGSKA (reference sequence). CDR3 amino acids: CSAEGASGSATGDTQYF. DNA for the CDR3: TGCAGTGCTGAAGGCGCTAGCGGGAGTGCCACGGGAGATACGCAGTATTTT.

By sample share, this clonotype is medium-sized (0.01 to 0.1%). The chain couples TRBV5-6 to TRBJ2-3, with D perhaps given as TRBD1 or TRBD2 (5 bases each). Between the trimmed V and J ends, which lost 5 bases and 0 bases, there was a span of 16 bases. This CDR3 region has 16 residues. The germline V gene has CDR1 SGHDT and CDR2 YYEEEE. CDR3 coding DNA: TGTGCCAGCAGTCAAACCGGGACGTCTAGCACAGATACGCAGTATTTT. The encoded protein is CASSQTGTSSTDTQYF.

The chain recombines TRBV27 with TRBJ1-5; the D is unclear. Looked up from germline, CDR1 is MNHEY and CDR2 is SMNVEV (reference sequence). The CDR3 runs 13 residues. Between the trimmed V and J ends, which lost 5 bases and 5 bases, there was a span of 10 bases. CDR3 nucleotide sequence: TGTGCCAGCAGTGTCCGGTGGGATCAGCCCCAGCATTTT. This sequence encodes CASSVRWDQPQHF.

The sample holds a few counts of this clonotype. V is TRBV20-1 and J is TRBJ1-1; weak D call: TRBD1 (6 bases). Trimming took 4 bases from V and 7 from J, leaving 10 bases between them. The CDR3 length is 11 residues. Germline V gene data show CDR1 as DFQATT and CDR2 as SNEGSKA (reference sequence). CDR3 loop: CSAKRTDEAFF. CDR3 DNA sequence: TGCAGTGCTAAAAGGACAGATGAAGCTTTCTTT.

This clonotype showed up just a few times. For the CDR3, the DNA is TGCAGTGCACCCGGGACAGGGTCTATCGGGGAGCTGTTTTTT. This gives the protein CSAPGTGSIGELFF. This chain connects TRBV20-1 to TRBJ2-2, with TRBD1 matching 9 bases. CDR1 and CDR2 from the germline V gene are DFQATT and SNEGSKA (reference sequence). The CDR3 is made up of 14 amino acids. Trimming cost V 6 bases and J 7 bases; bases outside gene matches: 9.

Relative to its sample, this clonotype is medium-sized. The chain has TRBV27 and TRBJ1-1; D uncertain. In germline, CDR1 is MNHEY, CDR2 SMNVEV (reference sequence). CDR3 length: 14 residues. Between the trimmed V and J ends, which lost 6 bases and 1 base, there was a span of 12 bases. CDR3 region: CASRTTLGNTEAFF. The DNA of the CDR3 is TGTGCCAGCAGAACTACTCTGGGGAACACTGAAGCTTTCTTT.

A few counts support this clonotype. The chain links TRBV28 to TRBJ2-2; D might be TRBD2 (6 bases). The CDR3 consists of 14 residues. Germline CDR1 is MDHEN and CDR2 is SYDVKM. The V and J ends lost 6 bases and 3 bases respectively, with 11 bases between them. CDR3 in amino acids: CASSLAVHTGELFF. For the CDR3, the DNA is TGTGCCAGCAGCTTAGCGGTCCACACCGGGGAGCTGTTTTTT.

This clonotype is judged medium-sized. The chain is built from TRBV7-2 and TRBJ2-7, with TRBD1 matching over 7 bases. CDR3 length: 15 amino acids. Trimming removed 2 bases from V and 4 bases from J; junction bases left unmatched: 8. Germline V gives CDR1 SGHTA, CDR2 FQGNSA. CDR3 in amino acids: CASSLRVGGSYEQYF. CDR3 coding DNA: TGTGCCAGCAGCTTAAGGGTAGGGGGCAGTTACGAGCAGTACTTC.

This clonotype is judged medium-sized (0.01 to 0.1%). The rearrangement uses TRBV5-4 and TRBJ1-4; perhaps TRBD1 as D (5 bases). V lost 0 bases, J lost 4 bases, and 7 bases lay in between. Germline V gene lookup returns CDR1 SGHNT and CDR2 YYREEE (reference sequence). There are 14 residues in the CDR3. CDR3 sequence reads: CASSLVGDNEKLFF. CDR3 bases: TGTGCCAGCAGCTTGGTGGGGGATAATGAAAAACTGTTTTTT.

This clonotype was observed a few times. This chain's CDR3 is CASTSLRRGAGNTIYF. The CDR3 DNA sequence: TGTGCCAGCACCTCCCTTCGGAGGGGCGCGGGAAACACCATATATTTT. The rearrangement uses TRBV28 and TRBJ1-3; maybe TRBD1 (5 bases). The germline V gene encodes CDR1 MDHEN and CDR2 SYDVKM. The CDR3 totals 16 residues. V was clipped by 7 bases and J by 4 bases, with 20 bases between them.

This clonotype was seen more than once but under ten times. CDR3 nucleotide sequence: TGTGCCAGCTCACCCCGGACAGGGGCCCTCTCTGGGGCCAACGTCCTGACTTTC. It yields the protein CASSPRTGALSGANVLTF. The chain joins TRBV18 to TRBJ2-6; 9 bases align to TRBD1. J was trimmed by 0 bases and V by 3 bases; bases with no gene match: 6. Per the germline V gene, CDR1 is KGHSH and CDR2 is LQKENI. The CDR3 sequence is 18 residues long.

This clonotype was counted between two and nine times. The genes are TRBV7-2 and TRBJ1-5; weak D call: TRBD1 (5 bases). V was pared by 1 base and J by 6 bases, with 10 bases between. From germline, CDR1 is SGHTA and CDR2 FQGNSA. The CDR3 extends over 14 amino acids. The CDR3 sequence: CASSLGGGVQPQHF. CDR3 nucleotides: TGTGCCAGCAGCTTAGGGGGGGGGGTTCAGCCCCAGCATTTT.

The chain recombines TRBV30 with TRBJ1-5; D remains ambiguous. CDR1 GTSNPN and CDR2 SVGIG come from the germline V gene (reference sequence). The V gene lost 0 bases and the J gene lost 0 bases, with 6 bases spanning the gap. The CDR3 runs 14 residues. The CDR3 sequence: CAWSVETSNQPQHF. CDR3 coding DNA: TGTGCCTGGAGTGTTGAGACTAGCAATCAGCCCCAGCATTTT. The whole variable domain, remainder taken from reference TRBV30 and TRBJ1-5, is SQTIHQWPATLVQPVGSPLSLECTVEGTSNPNLYWYRQAAGRGLQLLFYSVGIGQISSEVPQNLSASRPQDRQFILSSKKLLLSDSGFYLCAWSVETSNQPQHFGDGTRLSIL.

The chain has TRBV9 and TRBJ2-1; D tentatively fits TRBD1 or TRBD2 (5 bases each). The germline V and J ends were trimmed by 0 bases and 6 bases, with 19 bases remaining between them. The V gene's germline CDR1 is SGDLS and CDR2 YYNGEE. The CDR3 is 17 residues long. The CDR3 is CASSVVSGTLRSNEQFF. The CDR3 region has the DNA TGTGCCAGCAGCGTAGTATCGGGGACGCTCAGGTCCAATGAGCAGTTCTTC.

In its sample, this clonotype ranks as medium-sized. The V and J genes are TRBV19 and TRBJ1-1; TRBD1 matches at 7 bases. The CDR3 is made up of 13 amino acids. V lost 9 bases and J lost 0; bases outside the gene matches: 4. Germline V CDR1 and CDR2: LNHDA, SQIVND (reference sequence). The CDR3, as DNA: TGTGCCAGCGGACAGGCAATGAACACTGAAGCTTTCTTT. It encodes CASGQAMNTEAFF.

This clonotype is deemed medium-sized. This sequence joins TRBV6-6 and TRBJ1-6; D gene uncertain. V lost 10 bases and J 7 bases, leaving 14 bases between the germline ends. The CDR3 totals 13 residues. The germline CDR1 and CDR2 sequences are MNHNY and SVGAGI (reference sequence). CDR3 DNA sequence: TGTGCCACCGCAGGAGCCTCGAATTCACCCCTCCACTTT. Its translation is CATAGASNSPLHF.

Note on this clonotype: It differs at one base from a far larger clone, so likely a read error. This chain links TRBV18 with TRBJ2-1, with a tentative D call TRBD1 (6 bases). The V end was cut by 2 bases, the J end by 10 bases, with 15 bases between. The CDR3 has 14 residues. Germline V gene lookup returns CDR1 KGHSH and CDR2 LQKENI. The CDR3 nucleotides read TGTGCCAGCTCACCATCCGCGGACAGTTACGAGCAGTTCTTC. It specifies CASSPSADSYEQFF.